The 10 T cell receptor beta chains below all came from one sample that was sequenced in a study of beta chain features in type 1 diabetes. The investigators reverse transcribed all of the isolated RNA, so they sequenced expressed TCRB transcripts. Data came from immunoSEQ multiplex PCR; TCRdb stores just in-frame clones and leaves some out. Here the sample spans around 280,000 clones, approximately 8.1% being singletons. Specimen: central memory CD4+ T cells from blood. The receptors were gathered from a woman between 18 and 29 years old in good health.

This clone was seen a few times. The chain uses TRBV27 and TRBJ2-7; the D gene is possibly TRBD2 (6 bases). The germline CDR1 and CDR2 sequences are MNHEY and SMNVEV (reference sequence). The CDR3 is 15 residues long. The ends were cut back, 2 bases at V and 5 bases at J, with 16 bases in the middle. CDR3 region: CASSLRGVRNNEQYF. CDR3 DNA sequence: TGTGCCAGCAGTTTACGCGGGGTCAGGAATAACGAGCAGTACTTC.

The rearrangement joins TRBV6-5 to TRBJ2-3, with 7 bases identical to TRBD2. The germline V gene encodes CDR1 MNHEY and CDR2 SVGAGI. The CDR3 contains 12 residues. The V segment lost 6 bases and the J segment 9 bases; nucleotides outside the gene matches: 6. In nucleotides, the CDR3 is TGTGCCAGCAGCCCGTGGGAGGGGACGCAGTATTTT. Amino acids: CASSPWEGTQYF.

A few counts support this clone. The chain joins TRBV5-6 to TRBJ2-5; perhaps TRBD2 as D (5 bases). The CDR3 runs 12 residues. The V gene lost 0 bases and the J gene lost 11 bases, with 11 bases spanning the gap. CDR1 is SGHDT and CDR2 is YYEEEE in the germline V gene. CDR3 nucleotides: TGTGCCAGCAGCTTGGGAATCGGACTGCAGTACTTC. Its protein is CASSLGIGLQYF.

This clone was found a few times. The CDR3 DNA reads TGTGCCAGCAGTTCAGGCACTTTTGGGCAGGGATCCCTCTACGAGCAGTACTTC. Protein: CASSSGTFGQGSLYEQYF. The V and J genes are TRBV27 and TRBJ2-7, with D maybe TRBD1 (5 bases). Trimming left V 4 bases short and J 3 bases short, with 25 bases between. CDR3 length equals 18 residues. Germline assignment: CDR1 MNHEY and CDR2 SMNVEV (reference sequence).

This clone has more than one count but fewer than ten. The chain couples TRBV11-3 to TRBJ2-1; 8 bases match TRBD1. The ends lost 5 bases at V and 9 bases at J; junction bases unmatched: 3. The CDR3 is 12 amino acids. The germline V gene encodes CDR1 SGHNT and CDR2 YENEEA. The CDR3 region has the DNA TGTGCCAGCAGCAGAGACAGGGGTGAGCAGTTCTTC. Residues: CASSRDRGEQFF.

The CDR3 sequence is CASSKQGAADQPQHF. The CDR3, as DNA: TGTGCCAGTAGTAAACAGGGGGCGGCTGATCAGCCCCAGCATTTT. This chain connects TRBV19 to TRBJ1-5; 9 bases fit TRBD1. This CDR3 comprises 15 residues. Unmatched junction bases numbered 6, after V lost 4 bases and J lost 5 bases. Germline CDR1 is LNHDA and CDR2 is SQIVND (reference sequence).

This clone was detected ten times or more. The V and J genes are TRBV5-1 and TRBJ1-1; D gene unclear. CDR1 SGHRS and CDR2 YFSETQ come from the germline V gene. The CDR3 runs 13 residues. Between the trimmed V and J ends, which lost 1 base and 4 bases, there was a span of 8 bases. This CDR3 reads CASSLFPVTEAFF. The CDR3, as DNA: TGCGCCAGCAGCTTGTTCCCAGTCACTGAAGCTTTCTTT.

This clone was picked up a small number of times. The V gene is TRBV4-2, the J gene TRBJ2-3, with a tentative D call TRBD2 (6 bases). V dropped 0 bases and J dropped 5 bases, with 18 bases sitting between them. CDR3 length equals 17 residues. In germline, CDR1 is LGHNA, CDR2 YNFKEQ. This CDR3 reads CASSQDWRDGGEDTQYF. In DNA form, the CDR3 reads TGTGCCAGCAGCCAAGATTGGAGGGATGGGGGTGAAGATACGCAGTATTTT.

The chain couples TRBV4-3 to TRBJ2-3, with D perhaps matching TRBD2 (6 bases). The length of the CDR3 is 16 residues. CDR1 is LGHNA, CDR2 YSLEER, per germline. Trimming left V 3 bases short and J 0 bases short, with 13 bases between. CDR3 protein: CASSQVLASSTDTQYF. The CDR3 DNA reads TGCGCCAGCAGCCAGGTCCTAGCGTCTAGCACAGATACGCAGTATTTT.

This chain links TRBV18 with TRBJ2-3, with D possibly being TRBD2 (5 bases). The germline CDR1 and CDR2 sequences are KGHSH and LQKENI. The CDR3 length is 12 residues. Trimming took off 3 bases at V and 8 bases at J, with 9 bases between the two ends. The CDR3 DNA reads TGTGCCAGCTCACCCGCAGAGGGTACGCAGTATTTT. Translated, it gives CASSPAEGTQYF.